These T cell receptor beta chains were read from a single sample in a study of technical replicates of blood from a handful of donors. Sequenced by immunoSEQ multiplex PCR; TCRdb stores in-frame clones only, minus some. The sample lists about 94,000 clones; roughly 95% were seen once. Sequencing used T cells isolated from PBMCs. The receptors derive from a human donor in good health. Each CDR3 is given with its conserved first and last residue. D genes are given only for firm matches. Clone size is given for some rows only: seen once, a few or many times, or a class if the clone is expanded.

cdr3_aa: CASSQPGDNSPLHF
cdr3_nt: TGTGCCAGCAGCCAACCAGGGGATAATTCACCCCTCCACTTT
d_call: .
v_call: TRBV2
clone_size: .
j_call: TRBJ1-6

cdr3_aa: CASSYSRQGADTQYF
cdr3_nt: TGTGCCAGCAGTTACTCCCGACAGGGCGCAGATACGCAGTATTTT
d_call: TRBD1
v_call: TRBV6-5
clone_size: .
j_call: TRBJ2-3

cdr3_aa: CATYRRMGQAIYGYTF
cdr3_nt: TGTGCCACCTATAGACGGATGGGACAGGCAATTTATGGCTACACCTTC
d_call: TRBD1
v_call: TRBV28
clone_size: .
j_call: TRBJ1-2

cdr3_aa: CASLLPGQGAWEQYF
cdr3_nt: TGCGCCAGCCTCCTCCCGGGACAGGGGGCGTGGGAGCAGTACTTC
d_call: TRBD1
v_call: TRBV10-2
clone_size: .
j_call: TRBJ2-7

cdr3_aa: CASSLQGPGANVLTF
cdr3_nt: TGTGCCAGCAGCCTACAGGGACCCGGGGCCAACGTCCTGACTTTC
d_call: .
v_call: TRBV14
clone_size: .
j_call: TRBJ2-6

cdr3_aa: CASSQGQSWFQPQHF
cdr3_nt: TGTGCCAGCAGCCAGGGACAGAGTTGGTTCCAGCCCCAGCATTTT
d_call: TRBD1
v_call: TRBV28
clone_size: .
j_call: TRBJ1-5

cdr3_aa: CASSKQRAQSYEQYF
cdr3_nt: TGTGCCAGTAGTAAACAGCGGGCACAATCCTACGAGCAGTACTTC
d_call: .
v_call: TRBV19
clone_size: .
j_call: TRBJ2-7

cdr3_aa: CASSQLQDRNIQYF
cdr3_nt: TGCGCCAGCAGCCAACTACAGGACCGAAACATTCAGTACTTC
d_call: .
v_call: TRBV4-1
clone_size: .
j_call: TRBJ2-4

cdr3_aa: CASSLSPGTGIWNTEAFF
cdr3_nt: TGCGCCAGCAGCTTGAGTCCAGGGACAGGGATTTGGAACACTGAAGCTTTCTTT
d_call: TRBD1
v_call: TRBV5-1
clone_size: .
j_call: TRBJ1-1

cdr3_aa: CASSYGTSGSQETQYF
cdr3_nt: TGTGCCAGCAGTTACGGGACTAGCGGGAGCCAAGAGACCCAGTACTTC
d_call: TRBD2
v_call: TRBV6-5
clone_size: .
j_call: TRBJ2-5

cdr3_aa: CAISGGDSETQYF
cdr3_nt: TGTGCCATCAGCGGGGGCGATTCGGAGACCCAGTACTTC
d_call: TRBD2
v_call: TRBV11-3
clone_size: .
j_call: TRBJ2-5

cdr3_aa: CASSDRGGDTDTQYF
cdr3_nt: TGTGCCAGCAGTGATCGCGGGGGGGACACAGATACGCAGTATTTT
d_call: TRBD2
v_call: TRBV2
clone_size: .
j_call: TRBJ2-3

cdr3_aa: CASSKSDSGNTIYF
cdr3_nt: TGTGCCAGCAGCAAGTCAGACTCTGGAAACACCATATATTTT
d_call: .
v_call: TRBV6-1
clone_size: .
j_call: TRBJ1-3

cdr3_aa: CASSLSRGAGANVLTF
cdr3_nt: TGTGCCAGCAGTTTATCCCGGGGAGCTGGGGCCAACGTCCTGACTTTC
d_call: .
v_call: TRBV27
clone_size: .
j_call: TRBJ2-6

cdr3_aa: CASSRTSGGTDTQYF
cdr3_nt: TGTGCCAGCAGTCGGACTAGCGGGGGCACAGATACGCAGTATTTT
d_call: TRBD2
v_call: TRBV6-5
clone_size: .
j_call: TRBJ2-3

cdr3_aa: CSVGAGTQYF
cdr3_nt: TGCAGTGTGGGGGCAGGGACCCAGTACTTC
d_call: .
v_call: TRBV20-1
clone_size: .
j_call: TRBJ2-5

cdr3_aa: CASTYRVFNQPQHF
cdr3_nt: TGTGCCAGCACATACAGGGTATTCAATCAGCCCCAGCATTTT
d_call: .
v_call: TRBV28
clone_size: .
j_call: TRBJ1-5

cdr3_aa: CASSEVSYEQYF
cdr3_nt: TGTGCCAGCAGTGAAGTATCCTACGAGCAGTACTTC
d_call: .
v_call: TRBV2
clone_size: .
j_call: TRBJ2-7

cdr3_aa: CASSLGSGMNTEAFF
cdr3_nt: TGTGCCAGCAGCTTGGGATCAGGAATGAACACTGAAGCTTTCTTT
d_call: .
v_call: TRBV5-4
clone_size: once
j_call: TRBJ1-1

cdr3_aa: CASSIGGGETQYF
cdr3_nt: TGCGCCAGCAGCATAGGAGGTGGAGAGACCCAGTACTTC
d_call: .
v_call: TRBV5-1
clone_size: .
j_call: TRBJ2-5

cdr3_aa: CASSFATTGLNTEAFF
cdr3_nt: TGTGCCAGCAGTTTTGCAACGACAGGCTTGAACACTGAAGCTTTCTTT
d_call: .
v_call: TRBV28
clone_size: .
j_call: TRBJ1-1

cdr3_aa: CASSEFRGGHSNGYTF
cdr3_nt: TGTGCCAGCAGTGAGTTCCGAGGCGGACACTCAAATGGCTACACCTTC
d_call: .
v_call: TRBV6-1
clone_size: .
j_call: TRBJ1-2

cdr3_aa: CASSRDRFNQPQHF
cdr3_nt: TGTGCCAGCAGCAGAGACAGGTTCAATCAGCCCCAGCATTTT
d_call: .
v_call: TRBV7-2
clone_size: .
j_call: TRBJ1-5

cdr3_aa: CAWSVERVEETQYF
cdr3_nt: TGTGCCTGGAGTGTGGAGAGGGTGGAAGAGACCCAGTACTTC
d_call: .
v_call: TRBV30
clone_size: .
j_call: TRBJ2-5

cdr3_aa: CASSLETSAETQYF
cdr3_nt: TGTGCCAGCAGTTTAGAGACTAGCGCGGAGACCCAGTACTTC
d_call: TRBD2
v_call: TRBV27
clone_size: .
j_call: TRBJ2-5

cdr3_aa: CASSQEGRKYEQYF
cdr3_nt: TGTGCCAGCAGCCAAGAGGGGAGAAAGTACGAGCAGTACTTC
d_call: .
v_call: TRBV14
clone_size: .
j_call: TRBJ2-7

cdr3_aa: CASSLYSGGTEAFF
cdr3_nt: TGTGCCAGCAGTTTATATTCAGGGGGCACTGAAGCTTTCTTT
d_call: TRBD1
v_call: TRBV27
clone_size: .
j_call: TRBJ1-1

cdr3_aa: CASSPYRRATNEQFF
cdr3_nt: TGTGCCAGCAGCCCTTACCGGAGAGCTACGAATGAGCAGTTCTTC
d_call: .
v_call: TRBV28
clone_size: .
j_call: TRBJ2-1

cdr3_aa: CASSPGTSGRGNTDTQYF
cdr3_nt: TGCGCCAGCAGCCCTGGGACTAGCGGGAGGGGAAACACAGATACGCAGTATTTT
d_call: TRBD2
v_call: TRBV4-1
clone_size: .
j_call: TRBJ2-3

cdr3_aa: CASSLEQGAGDTDTQYF
cdr3_nt: TGTGCCAGCAGTTTAGAACAGGGCGCGGGGGACACAGATACGCAGTATTTT
d_call: .
v_call: TRBV28
clone_size: once
j_call: TRBJ2-3

cdr3_aa: CASSGTGLYF
cdr3_nt: TGTGCCAGCAGCGGGACAGGGCTTTACTTC
d_call: TRBD1
v_call: TRBV2
clone_size: .
j_call: TRBJ2-7

cdr3_aa: CSARDLEDTF
cdr3_nt: TGCAGTGCTAGAGATTTGGAGGACACCTTC
d_call: .
v_call: TRBV20-1
clone_size: .
j_call: TRBJ1-2

cdr3_aa: CASSVGTGVRYGYTF
cdr3_nt: TGTGCCAGCAGCGTAGGGACAGGGGTACGCTATGGCTACACCTTC
d_call: TRBD1
v_call: TRBV9
clone_size: .
j_call: TRBJ1-2

cdr3_aa: CASSMTVNTEAFF
cdr3_nt: TGTGCCAGTAGTATGACAGTGAACACTGAAGCTTTCTTT
d_call: .
v_call: TRBV19
clone_size: .
j_call: TRBJ1-1

cdr3_aa: CASSIIAGGRNEQFF
cdr3_nt: TGTGCCAGTAGTATTATAGCGGGGGGCCGCAATGAGCAGTTCTTC
d_call: TRBD2
v_call: TRBV19
clone_size: .
j_call: TRBJ2-1

cdr3_aa: CASSSPGGGYNEQFF
cdr3_nt: TGTGCCAGCAGTTCGCCAGGGGGCGGTTACAATGAGCAGTTCTTC
d_call: TRBD1
v_call: TRBV28
clone_size: .
j_call: TRBJ2-1

cdr3_aa: CASSRSQDYVFF
cdr3_nt: TGTGCCAGCAGCCGCTCGCAGGATTACGTTTTCTTT
d_call: .
v_call: TRBV5-4
clone_size: few
j_call: TRBJ1-1

cdr3_aa: CASSTGTSGNNEQFF
cdr3_nt: TGTGCCAGCAGTACCGGGACTAGCGGGAATAATGAGCAGTTCTTC
d_call: TRBD2
v_call: TRBV27
clone_size: once
j_call: TRBJ2-1

cdr3_aa: CASSRSRSATDNEQFF
cdr3_nt: TGTGCCAGCAGCCGCTCGAGGAGTGCAACCGACAATGAGCAGTTCTTC
d_call: .
v_call: TRBV9
clone_size: .
j_call: TRBJ2-1

cdr3_aa: CASSIDFAGPKANTEAFF
cdr3_nt: TGTGCCAGTAGTATAGATTTCGCGGGACCCAAGGCGAACACTGAAGCTTTCTTT
d_call: .
v_call: TRBV19
clone_size: .
j_call: TRBJ1-1

cdr3_aa: CASYGLAGDGDEQYF
cdr3_nt: TGTGCCAGCTACGGACTAGCGGGAGACGGAGACGAGCAGTACTTC
d_call: TRBD2
v_call: TRBV2
clone_size: .
j_call: TRBJ2-7

cdr3_aa: CASSLPGGSYNEQFF
cdr3_nt: TGTGCCAGTAGTTTGCCGGGAGGGTCCTACAATGAGCAGTTCTTC
d_call: TRBD2
v_call: TRBV19
clone_size: .
j_call: TRBJ2-1

cdr3_aa: CSVEDDRTDSVYEQYF
cdr3_nt: TGCAGCGTTGAGGATGACAGGACCGACTCCGTCTACGAGCAGTACTTC
d_call: .
v_call: TRBV29-1
clone_size: .
j_call: TRBJ2-7